This TCR beta chain was captured in a study of blood T cell repertoires in COVID-19. Study overall: Italy, Spain and the United States were the sources of the convalescent and acute COVID-19 samples. PBMCs, B-cell-depleted T cells, or T cells provided the cDNA or gDNA that made up the material.

This clone has just a few counts. How the authors handled the data: Estimation of nucleated cell counts relied on the amplification of reference gene primers. Assay: immunoSEQ multiplex PCR; the TCRdb copy retains only in-frame clones and omits some. The V and J calls and clone size come from that table; D and trimming were worked out from the DNA. In the table there are a few hundred thousand clones, about 88% of which are singletons. CDR1 is LGHDT, CDR2 YNNKEL, per germline (reference sequence). The V end lost 5 bases, the J end lost 6 bases, and 20 bases lay between the germline ends. This CDR3 contains 16 residues.

This chain uses TRBV3-1 (or the pseudogene TRBV3-2) with TRBJ2-1, with D perhaps TRBD2 (5 bases). Source material: peripheral blood. The sequence derives from a man in his 60s with acute or convalescent COVID-19. This CDR3 is CASSLDRLRDRNEQFF. CDR3 nucleotide sequence: TGTGCCAGCAGCTTGGACCGACTACGGGATCGCAATGAGCAGTTCTTC.